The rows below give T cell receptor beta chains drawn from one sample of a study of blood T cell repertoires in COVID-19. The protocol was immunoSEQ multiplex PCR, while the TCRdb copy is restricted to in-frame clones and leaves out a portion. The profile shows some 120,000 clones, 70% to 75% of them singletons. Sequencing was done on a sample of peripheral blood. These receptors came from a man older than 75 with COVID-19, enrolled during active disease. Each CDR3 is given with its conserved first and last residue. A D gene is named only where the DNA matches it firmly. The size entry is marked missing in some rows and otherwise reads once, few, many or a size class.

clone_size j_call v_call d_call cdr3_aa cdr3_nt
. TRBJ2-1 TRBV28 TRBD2 CASSPIASTSGRARSYNEQFF TGTGCCAGCAGTCCTATCGCTTCGACTAGCGGGAGGGCCCGGTCCTACAATGAGCAGTTCTTC
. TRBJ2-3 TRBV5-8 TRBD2 CASSFTGTSGSRGTDTQYF TGTGCCAGCAGTTTCACGGGGACTAGCGGGAGTAGGGGAACAGATACGCAGTATTTT
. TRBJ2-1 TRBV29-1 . CSVMVLLNEQFF TGCAGCGTTATGGTGCTACTCAATGAGCAGTTCTTC
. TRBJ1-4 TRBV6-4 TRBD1 CASRRTAGTGSNEKLFF TGTGCCAGCAGACGCACCGCCGGGACAGGGTCAAATGAAAAACTGTTTTTT
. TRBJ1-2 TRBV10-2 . CASSDGAGPYGYTF TGCGCCAGCAGTGATGGGGCTGGGCCCTATGGCTACACCTTC
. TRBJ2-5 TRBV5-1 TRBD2 CASSISGISQETQYF TGCGCCAGCAGCATTAGCGGGATCTCCCAAGAGACCCAGTACTTC
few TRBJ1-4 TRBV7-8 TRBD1 CASSLVRGQDEKLFF TGTGCCAGCAGCTTAGTCAGGGGGCAGGATGAAAAACTGTTTTTT
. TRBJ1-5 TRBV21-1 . CASSKSCSTGGSNQPQHF TGTGCCAGCAGCAAATCCTGCTCAACGGGGGGGAGCAATCAGCCCCAGCATTTT
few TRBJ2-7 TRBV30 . CAWSGGNKQYF TGTGCCTGGAGTGGAGGGAATAAGCAGTACTTC
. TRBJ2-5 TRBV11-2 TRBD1 CASSLTRDRGIKVETQYF TGTGCCAGCAGCTTAACCCGGGACAGGGGGATAAAGGTGGAGACCCAGTACTTC
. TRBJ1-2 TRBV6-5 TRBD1 CATGQGFGYTF TGTGCCACAGGACAGGGTTTTGGCTACACCTTC
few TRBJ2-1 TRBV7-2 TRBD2 CASSQSGLHNNEQFF TGTGCCAGCAGCCAATCGGGACTACATAACAATGAGCAGTTCTTC
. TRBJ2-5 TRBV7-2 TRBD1 CASSFQPPGTGAGETQYF TGTGCCAGCAGCTTTCAGCCTCCCGGGACAGGGGCGGGAGAGACCCAGTACTTC
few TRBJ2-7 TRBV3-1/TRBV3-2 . CASSQVFSSYEQYF TGTGCCAGCAGCCAAGTGTTTAGCTCCTACGAGCAGTACTTC
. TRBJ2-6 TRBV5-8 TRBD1 CASSLVGDRTLYGANVLTF TGTGCCAGCAGCTTGGTGGGGGACAGGACCCTCTATGGGGCCAACGTCCTGACTTTC
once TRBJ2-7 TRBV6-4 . CASSDLRGPSGEQYF TGTGCCAGCAGTGACTTAAGGGGCCCGTCGGGCGAGCAGTACTTC
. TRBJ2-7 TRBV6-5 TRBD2 CASTSGRSSYEQYF TGTGCCAGTACTAGCGGGAGAAGCTCCTACGAGCAGTACTTC
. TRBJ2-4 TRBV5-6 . CASSSLGQGAKNIQYF TGTGCCAGCAGCTCCTTGGGGCAGGGGGCCAAAAACATTCAGTACTTC
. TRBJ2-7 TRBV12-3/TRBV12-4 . CASSLTGGEQYF TGTGCCAGCAGTTTGACAGGTGGCGAGCAGTACTTC
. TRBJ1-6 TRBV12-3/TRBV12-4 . CATSWQGSSPLHF TGTGCTACCTCGTGGCAGGGTTCTTCACCCCTCCACTTT
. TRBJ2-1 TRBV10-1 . CASSESTNGIDNEQFF TGCGCCAGCAGTGAGTCGACTAACGGGATTGACAATGAGCAGTTCTTC
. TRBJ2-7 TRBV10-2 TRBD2 CASSDSGQSSYEQYF TGCGCCAGCAGTGATAGCGGGCAGAGCTCCTACGAGCAGTACTTC
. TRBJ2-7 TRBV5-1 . CASSPLPGSYEQYF TGCGCCAGCAGCCCCCTTCCGGGCTCCTACGAGCAGTACTTC
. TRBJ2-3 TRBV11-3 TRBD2 CASSLGQLAGGADTQYF TGTGCCAGCAGCTTAGGGCAACTAGCGGGAGGCGCAGATACGCAGTATTTT
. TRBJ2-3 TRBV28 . CASSTSSQGTDTQYF .
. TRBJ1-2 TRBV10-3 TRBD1 CAIGQGYGYGYTF TGTGCCATTGGACAGGGGTACGGCTATGGCTACACCTTC
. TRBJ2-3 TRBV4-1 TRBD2 CASSLDSGTSGSGADTQYF TGCGCCAGCAGCCTCGACTCCGGGACTAGCGGGAGTGGAGCAGATACGCAGTATTTT
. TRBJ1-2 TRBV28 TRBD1 CASSSGTGVFYGYTF TGTGCCAGCAGTTCCGGGACAGGAGTTTTCTATGGCTACACCTTC
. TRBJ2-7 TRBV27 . CASSPPEEQYF TGTGCCAGCAGTCCTCCTGAGGAGCAGTACTTC
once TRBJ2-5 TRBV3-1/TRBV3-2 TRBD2 CASSQGGGLADWETQYF TGTGCCAGCAGCCAAGGGGGGGGACTAGCGGACTGGGAGACCCAGTACTTC